This T cell receptor (beta chain) was sequenced for a study of blood T cell repertoires in COVID-19. Across the whole study: Material from acute and convalescent COVID-19 was sourced from the United States, Italy and Spain. Sources were T cells, B-cell-depleted T cells, or PBMCs; the material itself was cDNA or gDNA.

This CDR3 has 14 amino acids. CDR1 LGHDT and CDR2 YNNKEL come from the germline V gene (reference sequence). Trimming shortened V by 3 bases and J by 0 bases, and 8 bases separated the two germline ends. In the original analysis: Cell counts per sample came from amplifying reference gene primers. The table came from immunoSEQ multiplex PCR; TCRdb's copy has only in-frame clones and leaves some out. V and J calls plus clone size are reproduced from that table; the DNA served to infer D and trimming. The sample lists some 200,000 clones; around 84% were seen once. This sequence joins TRBV3-1 (or the pseudogene TRBV3-2) and TRBJ1-1, with D unclear. The clonotype comes from a human donor in a cohort sampled during active COVID-19. The sample comprised peripheral blood. CDR3 loop: CASSQAHLNTEAFF. In DNA form, the CDR3 reads TGTGCCAGCAGCCAGGCACATCTGAACACTGAAGCTTTCTTT.